The 24 T cell receptor beta chains below come from one sample, sequenced in a study of cytomegalovirus exposure and HLA in healthy donors. With 60 Vbeta and 13 Jbeta primers, the PCR was carried out. Produced via immunoSEQ multiplex PCR; TCRdb's table is partial and in-frame only. The top ten hold 2.5% to 3% of the sample, which has some 150,000 clones, 65% to 85% seen once. Specimen: PBMCs. The receptors stem from a man aged 18 to 29 in good health and CMV-seronegative.

This clone was observed once. This chain joins TRBV9 and TRBJ2-7, with TRBD1 matching over 8 bases. Germline assignment: CDR1 SGDLS and CDR2 YYNGEE. The junction had 8 bases not matched to a gene; V was cut back by 3 bases and J by 3 bases. This CDR3 region has 15 residues. Here the CDR3 reads CASSAFSGTGYEQYF. The CDR3 bases are TGTGCCAGCAGCGCGTTTTCCGGGACAGGCTACGAGCAGTACTTC.

The rearrangement joins TRBV5-3 to TRBJ1-3; D gene ambiguous. TRBV5-3 is classed as an ORF, of uncertain function. With 0 bases removed from V and 3 bases from J, the gap between germline ends came to 13 bases. CDR3 length: 16 amino acids. In nucleotides, the CDR3 is TGTGCCAGAAGCTTGGAGGTGGGTAGAGGTGGAAACACCATATATTTT. It is translated as CARSLEVGRGGNTIYF.

J is TRBJ1-2 and V is TRBV7-9; TRBD1 might be the D (6 bases). The CDR3 sequence is 17 residues long. The germline V gene encodes CDR1 SEHNR and CDR2 FQNEAQ (reference sequence). V was pared by 8 bases and J by 2 bases, with 24 bases between. The CDR3 nucleotides read TGTGCCAGCGCCATAAACCACAGGGTCGGTCAAAACTATGGCTACACCTTC. Protein product: CASAINHRVGQNYGYTF. The full variable domain, its missing parts supplied by reference TRBV7-9 and TRBJ1-2, is DTGVSQNPRHKITKRGQNVTFRCDPISEHNRLYWYRQTLGQGPEFLTYFQNEAQLEKSRLLSDRFSAERPKGSFSTLEIQRTEQGDSAMYLCASAINHRVGQNYGYTFGSGTRLTVV.

The chain joins TRBV20-1 to TRBJ2-5, with D perhaps TRBD2 (6 bases). The CDR3 spans 11 residues. The V gene's germline CDR1 is DFQATT and CDR2 SNEGSKA (reference sequence). In nucleotides, the CDR3 is TGCGGGGGGACGGACCAAGAGACCCAGTACTTC. Translated: CGGTDQETQYF.

The chain couples TRBV28 to TRBJ1-6, with a weak D call TRBD1 (5 bases). The CDR3 totals 16 residues. In germline, CDR1 is MDHEN, CDR2 SYDVKM. Trimming stripped 2 bases from V and 2 bases from J, with 10 bases between. The CDR3 coding sequence is TGTGCCAGCAGTTTAGGGGGGGACCCCTATAATTCACCCCTCCACTTT. The encoded protein is CASSLGGDPYNSPLHF. Full variable domain (missing parts from reference TRBV28 and TRBJ1-6): DVKVTQSSRYLVKRTGEKVFLECVQDMDHENMFWYRQDPGLGLRLIYFSYDVKMKEKGDIPEGYSVSREKKERFSLILESASTNQTSMYLCASSLGGDPYNSPLHFGNGTRLTVT.

A few counts support this clone. The chain carries TRBV16 and TRBJ2-5; 10 bases fit TRBD1. From germline, CDR1 is KGHSY and CDR2 FQNENV. This CDR3 spans 13 amino acids. Germline trimming cut 7 bases from V and 5 bases from J; bases unmatched to any gene: 4. The CDR3 region is CASKGQGEETQYF. CDR3 nucleotide sequence: TGTGCCAGCAAAGGACAGGGGGAGGAGACCCAGTACTTC.

Here the CDR3 reads CASSPWDTTYEQYF. CDR3 coding DNA: TGTGCCAGCAGCCCATGGGACACCACCTACGAGCAGTACTTC. This chain connects TRBV11-2 to TRBJ2-7; a possible D gene is TRBD1 (6 bases). The length of the CDR3 is 14 residues. Trimming cost V 5 bases and J 2 bases, with 13 bases left between them. The V gene's germline CDR1 is SGHAT and CDR2 FQNNGV.

V usage is TRBV6-5 and J usage is TRBJ2-1; 7 nucleotides line up with TRBD1. V dropped 4 bases and J dropped 3; count of bases not matched to a gene: 6. The CDR3 loop spans 15 amino acids. Germline V gene data show CDR1 as MNHEY and CDR2 as SVGAGI. The CDR3 protein is CASSLPGQHYNEQFF. CDR3 coding DNA: TGTGCCAGCAGTTTACCGGGACAGCACTACAATGAGCAGTTCTTC.

The gene calls are TRBV30 and TRBJ1-4; 9 bases match TRBD1. Germline CDR1 GTSNPN, CDR2 SVGIG (reference sequence). J gave up 3 bases and V 3 bases, and 8 bases lay outside the gene matches. This CDR3 is 16 amino acids long. CDR3 amino acids: CAWRNRQGEANEKLFF. CDR3 coding DNA: TGTGCCTGGAGGAATAGACAGGGGGAGGCTAATGAAAAACTGTTTTTT.

The chain has TRBV5-1 and TRBJ2-7; TRBD2 aligns across 7 bases. The CDR3 spans 14 residues. Germline V gene lookup returns CDR1 SGHRS and CDR2 YFSETQ. Unmatched junction bases numbered 7, after V lost 0 bases and J lost 7 bases. CDR3 residues: CASSLVAGVVEQYF. In DNA, the CDR3 is TGCGCCAGCAGCTTGGTGGCGGGGGTGGTGGAGCAGTACTTC.

The V and J genes are TRBV27 and TRBJ1-1; 7 bases map to TRBD1. The germline V gene has CDR1 MNHEY and CDR2 SMNVEV (reference sequence). The CDR3 consists of 17 residues. With 5 bases clipped from V and 0 bases from J, the junction kept 12 bases outside the gene matches. The CDR3 sequence is CASSRSQVGQMNTEAFF. In DNA, the CDR3 is TGTGCCAGCAGTCGGAGCCAGGTGGGACAGATGAACACTGAAGCTTTCTTT.

The V gene is TRBV28, the J gene TRBJ2-3; D is perhaps TRBD2 (5 bases). Germline lookup yields CDR1 MDHEN and CDR2 SYDVKM. The CDR3 is 13 residues long. V was trimmed by 6 bases and J by 6 bases, leaving 13 bases between them. CDR3 bases: TGTGCCAGCAGCTTAGGGCAGCGGGATACGCAGTATTTT. This encodes CASSLGQRDTQYF.

The chain employs TRBV25-1 and TRBJ2-3; 12 bases agree with TRBD2. Losses at the gene ends were 4 bases for V and 4 bases for J; bases not matched to a gene: 6. Per germline, CDR1 MGHDK and CDR2 SYGVNS. This CDR3 contains 16 residues. The CDR3: CASSVASGGAADTQYF. The CDR3 bases are TGTGCCAGCAGTGTAGCTAGCGGGGGGGCCGCAGATACGCAGTATTTT.

This clone was detected a few times. This CDR3 is CASSLQGAYEQYV. CDR3 DNA sequence: TGTGCCAGCAGCTTACAAGGGGCCTACGAGCAGTACGTC. The chain is built from TRBV5-5 and TRBJ2-7, with TRBD1 as a possible D gene (5 bases). Germline V gene sequence: CDR1 SGHKS, CDR2 YYEKEE (reference sequence). The CDR3 runs to 13 residues. The germline V and J ends were trimmed by 2 bases and 2 bases, with 8 bases remaining between them.

The chain is built from TRBV5-6 and TRBJ2-3; 7 positions agree with TRBD1. V lost 0 bases, J lost 6 bases, and 4 bases stayed unmatched. Germline values: CDR1 SGHDT, CDR2 YYEEEE. The CDR3 is made up of 14 amino acids. The CDR3 nucleotides read TGTGCCAGCAGCTTGGGACAGGGTGCGGATACGCAGTATTTT. This gives the protein CASSLGQGADTQYF.

The chain employs TRBV5-4 and TRBJ1-1; tentative D call: TRBD1 (6 bases). In germline, CDR1 is SGHNT, CDR2 YYREEE (reference sequence). Deletions cut 4 bases from V and 3 bases from J, with 13 bases between. This CDR3 spans 14 amino acids. The CDR3 DNA reads TGTGCCAGCAGCGGGCAGGGGCTGGACACTGAAGCTTTCTTT. Amino acids: CASSGQGLDTEAFF. Filled out from reference TRBV5-4 and TRBJ1-1, the complete variable domain reads ETGVTQSPTHLIKTRGQQVTLRCSSQSGHNTVSWYQQALGQGPQFIFQYYREEENGRGNFPPRFSGLQFPNYSSELNVNALELDDSALYLCASSGQGLDTEAFFGQGTRLTVV.

The J gene is TRBJ1-2, the V gene TRBV7-2, with 9 bases fitting TRBD1. The V gene end was trimmed by 4 bases and the J gene end by 4 bases; junction bases not matched to a gene: 1. Per the germline V gene, CDR1 is SGHTA and CDR2 is FQGNSA. This CDR3 comprises 13 residues. This CDR3 is CASSSGQGYGYTF. In DNA form, the CDR3 reads TGTGCCAGCAGCTCGGGACAGGGCTATGGCTACACCTTC.

This clone was found a few times. The CDR3 spells CASSEYQAPNYGYTF. The CDR3 DNA reads as TGTGCCAGCAGTGAATATCAGGCTCCTAACTATGGCTACACCTTC. The chain uses TRBV6-1 and TRBJ1-2; no firm D call. The V end was cut by 2 bases, the J end by 0 bases, with 10 bases between. Germline lookup yields CDR1 MNHNS and CDR2 SASEGT. The CDR3 is 15 residues long.

V is TRBV7-2 and J is TRBJ1-1; D is unresolved. This CDR3 contains 14 residues. The germline V gene encodes CDR1 SGHTA and CDR2 FQGNSA. V was clipped by 5 bases and J by 0 bases, with 10 bases between them. The CDR3 here is CASSPSGLNTEAFF. The DNA for the CDR3 is TGTGCCAGCAGCCCCTCGGGGTTGAACACTGAAGCTTTCTTT. Full variable domain (remainder filled in from reference TRBV7-2 and TRBJ1-1): GAGVSQSPSNKVTEKGKDVELRCDPISGHTALYWYRQSLGQGLEFLIYFQGNSAPDKSGLPSDRFSAERTGGSVSTLTIQRTQQEDSAVYLCASSPSGLNTEAFFGQGTRLTVV.

V gene TRBV7-9 combines with J gene TRBJ2-3, with D maybe TRBD2 (5 bases). Trimming left V 2 bases short and J 2 bases short, with 8 bases between. This CDR3 contains 14 residues. CDR1 and CDR2 from the germline V gene are SEHNR and FQNEAQ (reference sequence). CDR3 in DNA: TGTGCCAGCAGCTTAAGCGGTCACACAGATACGCAGTATTTT. Encoded protein: CASSLSGHTDTQYF.

This clone came up a few times. J is TRBJ2-5 and V is TRBV6-1; D might be TRBD2 (6 bases). The germline V gene has CDR1 MNHNS and CDR2 SASEGT. The CDR3 is made up of 13 amino acids. Trimming cost V 2 bases and J 5 bases, with 9 bases left between them. The chain's CDR3 is CASSEWGDETQYF. The DNA of the CDR3 is TGTGCCAGCAGTGAATGGGGGGACGAGACCCAGTACTTC.

This clone showed up just a few times. CDR3 coding DNA: TGCGCCAGCAGTCTTAGCGGGGGGGCCGTAGATACGCAGTATTTT. Translation gives CASSLSGGAVDTQYF. The chain combines TRBV5-1 with TRBJ2-3; 11 bases fit TRBD2. With V trimmed by 5 bases and J by 5 bases, 7 bases remained unmatched. The CDR3 loop spans 15 amino acids. Germline-derived CDR1 and CDR2 are SGHRS and YFSETQ.

This chain connects TRBV5-1 to TRBJ2-2; 7 positions agree with TRBD1. After removal of 0 bases from V and 4 bases from J, the junction contained 3 bases not matched to a gene. Germline V lookup: CDR1 SGHRS, CDR2 YFSETQ. This CDR3 is built from 15 residues. CDR3 protein: CASSLEGQSTGELFF. For the CDR3, the DNA is TGCGCCAGCAGCTTGGAGGGACAGAGCACCGGGGAGCTGTTTTTT.

The genes are TRBV11-1 and TRBJ2-7, with 7 bases that match TRBD1. The CDR3 extends over 13 amino acids. Germline CDR1 reads SGHAT; CDR2 reads FQDESV (reference sequence). Trimming at V came to 11 bases and at J to 4 bases, leaving 11 bases not matched to a gene. CDR3 sequence reads: CASLETGRYEQYF. In DNA form, the CDR3 reads TGTGCCTCACTGGAGACAGGGCGGTACGAGCAGTACTTC.